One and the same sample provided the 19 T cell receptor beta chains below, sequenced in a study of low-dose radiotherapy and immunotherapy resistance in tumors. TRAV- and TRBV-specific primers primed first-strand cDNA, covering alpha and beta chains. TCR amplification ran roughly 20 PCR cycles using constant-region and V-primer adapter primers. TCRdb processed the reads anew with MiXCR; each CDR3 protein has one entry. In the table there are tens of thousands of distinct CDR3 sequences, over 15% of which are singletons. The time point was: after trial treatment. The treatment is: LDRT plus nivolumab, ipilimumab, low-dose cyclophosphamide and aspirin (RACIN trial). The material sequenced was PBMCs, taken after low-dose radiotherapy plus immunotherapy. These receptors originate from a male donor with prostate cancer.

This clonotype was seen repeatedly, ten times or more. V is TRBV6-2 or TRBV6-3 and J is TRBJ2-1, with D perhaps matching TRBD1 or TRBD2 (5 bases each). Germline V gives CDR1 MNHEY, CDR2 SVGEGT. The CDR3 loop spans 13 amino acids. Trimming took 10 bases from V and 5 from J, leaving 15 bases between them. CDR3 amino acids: CATTGTKDNEQFF. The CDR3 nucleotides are TGTGCCACTACCGGGACCAAGGACAATGAGCAGTTCTTC.

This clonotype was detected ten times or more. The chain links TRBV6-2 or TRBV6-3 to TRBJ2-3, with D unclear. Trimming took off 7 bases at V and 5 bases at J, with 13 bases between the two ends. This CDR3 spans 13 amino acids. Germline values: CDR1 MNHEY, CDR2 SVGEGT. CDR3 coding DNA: TGTGCCAGCACCCCTCTATCTGGAGATACGCAGTATTTT. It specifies CASTPLSGDTQYF.

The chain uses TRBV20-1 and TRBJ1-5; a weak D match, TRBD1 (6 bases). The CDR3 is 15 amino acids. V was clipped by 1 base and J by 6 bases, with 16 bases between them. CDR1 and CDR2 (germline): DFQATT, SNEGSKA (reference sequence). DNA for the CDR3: TGCAGTGCTAGAGGTCCCCGGGGGGCTATTCAGCCCCAGCATTTT. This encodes CSARGPRGAIQPQHF.

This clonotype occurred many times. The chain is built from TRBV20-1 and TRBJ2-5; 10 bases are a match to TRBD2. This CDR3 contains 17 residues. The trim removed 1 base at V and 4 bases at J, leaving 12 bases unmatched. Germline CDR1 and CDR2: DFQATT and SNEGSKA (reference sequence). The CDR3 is CSARGGLLAGPVETQYF. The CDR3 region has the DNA TGCAGTGCTAGAGGCGGTTTACTAGCGGGACCCGTAGAGACCCAGTACTTC.

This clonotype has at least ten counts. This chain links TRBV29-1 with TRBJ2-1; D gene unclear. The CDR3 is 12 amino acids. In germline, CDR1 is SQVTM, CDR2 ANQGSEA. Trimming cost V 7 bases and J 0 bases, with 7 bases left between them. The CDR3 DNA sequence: TGCAGCGGTGGTAGCTCCTACAATGAGCAGTTCTTC. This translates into CSGGSSYNEQFF.

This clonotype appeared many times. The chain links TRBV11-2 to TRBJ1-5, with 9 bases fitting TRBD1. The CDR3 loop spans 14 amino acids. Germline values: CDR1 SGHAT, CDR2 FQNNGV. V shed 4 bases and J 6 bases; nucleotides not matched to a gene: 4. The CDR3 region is CASSYGTGSQPQHF. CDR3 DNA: TGTGCCAGCAGCTACGGGACAGGGAGTCAGCCCCAGCATTTT.

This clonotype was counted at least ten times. This chain's CDR3 is CSARINAGTGELFF. In DNA, the CDR3 is TGCAGTGCCCGGATCAATGCGGGCACCGGGGAGCTGTTTTTT. J is TRBJ2-2 and V is TRBV20-1, with a weak D call TRBD2 (5 bases). The ends were cut back, 6 bases at V and 4 bases at J, with 15 bases in the middle. In germline, CDR1 is DFQATT, CDR2 SNEGSKA (reference sequence). CDR3 size: 14 residues.

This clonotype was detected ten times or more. The CDR3 nucleotides are TGTGCCAGCAGCCCACCGGGCGGTGGGAATTCACCCCTCCACTTT. Residues: CASSPPGGGNSPLHF. This chain links TRBV7-9 with TRBJ1-6; D uncertain. This CDR3 has 15 amino acids. The germline V and J ends were trimmed by 5 bases and 7 bases, with 15 bases remaining between them. Germline assignment: CDR1 SEHNR and CDR2 FQNEAQ (reference sequence).

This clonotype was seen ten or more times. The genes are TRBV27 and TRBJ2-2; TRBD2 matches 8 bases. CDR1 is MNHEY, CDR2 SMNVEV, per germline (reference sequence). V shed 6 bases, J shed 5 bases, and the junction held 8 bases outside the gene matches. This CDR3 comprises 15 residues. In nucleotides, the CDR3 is TGTGCCAGCAGAGACAGACTAGCGCGGACCGGGGAGCTGTTTTTT. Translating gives CASRDRLARTGELFF.

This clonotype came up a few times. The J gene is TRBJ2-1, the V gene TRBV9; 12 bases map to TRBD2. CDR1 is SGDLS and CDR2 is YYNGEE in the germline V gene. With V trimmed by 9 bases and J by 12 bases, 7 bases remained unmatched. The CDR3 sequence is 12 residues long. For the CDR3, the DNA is TGTGCCACAACAGAGACTAGCGGGAGGCAGTTCTTC. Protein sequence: CATTETSGRQFF.

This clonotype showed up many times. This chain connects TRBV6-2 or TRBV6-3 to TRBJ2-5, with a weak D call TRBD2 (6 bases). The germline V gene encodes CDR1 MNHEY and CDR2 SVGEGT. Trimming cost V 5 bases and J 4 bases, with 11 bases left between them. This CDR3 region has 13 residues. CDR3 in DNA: TGTGCCAGCAGTCGGGACTTAACAGAGACCCAGTACTTC. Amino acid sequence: CASSRDLTETQYF.

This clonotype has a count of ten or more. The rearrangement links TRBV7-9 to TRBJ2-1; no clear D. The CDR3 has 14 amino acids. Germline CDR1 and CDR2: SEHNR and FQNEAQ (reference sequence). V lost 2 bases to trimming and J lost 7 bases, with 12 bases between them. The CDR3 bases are TGTGCCAGCAGCTTAAAATATGGGTTGAATGAGCAGTTCTTC. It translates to CASSLKYGLNEQFF.

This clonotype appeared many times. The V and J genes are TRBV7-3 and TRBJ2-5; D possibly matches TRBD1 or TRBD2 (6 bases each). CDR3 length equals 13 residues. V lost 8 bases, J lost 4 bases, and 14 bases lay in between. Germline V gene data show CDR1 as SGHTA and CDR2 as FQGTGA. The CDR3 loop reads CASGQGRGETQYF. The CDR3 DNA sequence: TGTGCCAGCGGCCAGGGGCGGGGAGAGACCCAGTACTTC. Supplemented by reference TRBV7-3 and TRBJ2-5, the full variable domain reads GAGVSQTPSNKVTEKGKYVELRCDPISGHTALYWYRQSLGQGPEFLIYFQGTGAADDSGLPNDRFFAVRPEGSVSTLKIQRTERGDSAVYLCASGQGRGETQYFGPGTRLLVL.

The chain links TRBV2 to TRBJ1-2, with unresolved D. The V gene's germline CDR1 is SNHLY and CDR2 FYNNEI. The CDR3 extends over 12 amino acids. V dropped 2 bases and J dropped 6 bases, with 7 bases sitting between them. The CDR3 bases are TGTGCCAGCAGTGAAATTTCCGATGGCTACACCTTC. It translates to CASSEISDGYTF.

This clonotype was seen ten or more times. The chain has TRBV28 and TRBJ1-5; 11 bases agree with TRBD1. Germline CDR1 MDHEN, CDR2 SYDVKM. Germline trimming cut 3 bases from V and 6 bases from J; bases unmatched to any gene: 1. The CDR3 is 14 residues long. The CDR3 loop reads CASSLGQGGQPQHF. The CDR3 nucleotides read TGTGCCAGCAGTTTGGGACAGGGGGGTCAGCCCCAGCATTTT.

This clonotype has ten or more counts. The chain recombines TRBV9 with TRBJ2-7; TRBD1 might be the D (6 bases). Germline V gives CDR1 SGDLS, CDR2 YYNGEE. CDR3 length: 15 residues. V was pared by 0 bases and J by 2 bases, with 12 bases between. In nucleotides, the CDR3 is TGTGCCAGCAGCGTAGCGGCAGGGGCTACCTACGAGCAGTACTTC. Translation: CASSVAAGATYEQYF.

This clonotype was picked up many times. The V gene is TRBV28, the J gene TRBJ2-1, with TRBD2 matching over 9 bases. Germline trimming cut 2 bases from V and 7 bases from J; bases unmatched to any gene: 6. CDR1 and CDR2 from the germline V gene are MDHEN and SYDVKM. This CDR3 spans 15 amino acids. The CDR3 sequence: CASSLRLAGRNEQFF. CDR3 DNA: TGTGCCAGCAGTTTACGGCTAGCGGGAAGAAATGAGCAGTTCTTC.

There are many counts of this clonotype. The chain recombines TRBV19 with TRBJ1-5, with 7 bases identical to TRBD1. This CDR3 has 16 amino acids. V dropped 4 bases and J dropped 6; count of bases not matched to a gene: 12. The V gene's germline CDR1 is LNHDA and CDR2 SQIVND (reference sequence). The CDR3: CASSTPLGKGAQPQHF. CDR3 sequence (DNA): TGTGCCAGTAGTACCCCACTGGGGAAGGGGGCTCAGCCCCAGCATTTT.

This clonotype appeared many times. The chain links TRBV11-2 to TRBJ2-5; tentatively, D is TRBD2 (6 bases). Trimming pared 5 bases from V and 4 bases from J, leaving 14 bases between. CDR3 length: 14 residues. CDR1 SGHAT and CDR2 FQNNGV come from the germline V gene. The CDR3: CASSAMRGGETQYF. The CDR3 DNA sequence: TGTGCCAGCAGCGCCATGAGGGGAGGAGAGACCCAGTACTTC. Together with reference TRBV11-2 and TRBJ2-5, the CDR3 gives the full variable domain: EAGVAQSPRYKIIEKRQSVAFWCNPISGHATLYWYQQILGQGPKLLIQFQNNGVVDDSQLPKDRFSAERLKGVDSTLKIQPAKLEDSAVYLCASSAMRGGETQYFGPGTRLLVL.